The 31 T cell receptor beta chains in this list originate from one sample, sequenced in a study of T-cell memory formation after mild COVID-19. MiXCR was run by TCRdb on the 5' RACE reads, yielding one entry per CDR3 protein. The top ten clones hold approximately 13% of a sample with 350,000 to 450,000 distinct CDR3 sequences, around 27% of them seen once. The sequenced sample was PBMCs or a T cell subset sorted from them (not recorded which). These receptors were obtained from an adult woman who had mild COVID-19 (a few samples of this study predate the infection). Cell type and time point are not known.

In this sample, this clonotype turned up many times. V is TRBV5-1 and J is TRBJ2-7, with 10 positions matching TRBD2. This CDR3 comprises 14 residues. V was pared by 5 bases and J by 4 bases, with 6 bases of the junction left unmatched. In germline, CDR1 is SGHRS, CDR2 YFSETQ. CDR3 in amino acids: CASSRGLAAYEQYF. The CDR3 nucleotides read TGCGCCAGCAGTCGCGGACTAGCGGCATACGAGCAGTACTTC.

This clonotype has just a few counts. The chain carries TRBV7-8 and TRBJ2-1; 8 bases match TRBD2. The CDR3 has 16 residues. The V and J ends lost 3 bases and 7 bases, in that order; junction bases with no gene match: 11. Looked up from germline, CDR1 is SGHVS and CDR2 is FQNEAQ. CDR3 protein: CASSFVLAGPGNEQFF. The CDR3 coding sequence is TGTGCCAGCAGCTTTGTCCTAGCGGGTCCTGGGAATGAGCAGTTCTTC.

This clonotype was seen more than once but under ten times. This chain links TRBV29-1 with TRBJ2-3; unclear D gene. V dropped 8 bases and J dropped 0 bases, with 15 bases sitting between them. Germline V lookup: CDR1 SQVTM, CDR2 ANQGSEA. CDR3 length equals 14 residues. CDR3 DNA: TGCAGCCTGGATAGCTATACTAGCACAGATACGCAGTATTTT. Translating gives CSLDSYTSTDTQYF.

This clonotype was found a few times. The J gene is TRBJ1-2, the V gene TRBV4-1, with a tentative D call TRBD1 (5 bases). The CDR3 sequence is 14 residues long. Germline V gene sequence: CDR1 MGHRA, CDR2 YSYEKL. The ends were cut back, 6 bases at V and 8 bases at J, with 19 bases in the middle. Here the CDR3 reads CASRPDNSLGGYTF. For the CDR3, the DNA is TGCGCCAGCAGACCGGACAACTCGTTAGGGGGCTACACCTTC.

This clonotype was counted only a few times. The rearrangement links TRBV12-3 or TRBV12-4 to TRBJ1-2; a weak D match, TRBD1 (5 bases). V shed 1 base and J shed 7 bases, with 10 bases lying between them. The CDR3 is 13 amino acids. CDR3 amino acids: CASSLEGLSGYTF. As DNA, the CDR3 is TGTGCCAGCAGTTTAGAGGGACTTAGTGGCTACACCTTC.

The rearrangement links TRBV7-9 to TRBJ2-1; D might be TRBD2 (5 bases). Trimming shortened V by 4 bases and J by 6 bases, and 7 bases separated the two germline ends. This CDR3 has 12 amino acids. CDR1 is SEHNR, CDR2 FQNEAQ, per germline (reference sequence). For the CDR3, the DNA is TGTGCCAGCAGCTCGGACTTCAATGAGCAGTTCTTC. This sequence encodes CASSSDFNEQFF.

The V gene is TRBV6-5, the J gene TRBJ2-5, with TRBD1 matching 7 bases. Trimming cost V 1 base and J 3 bases; bases outside gene matches: 2. Per germline, CDR1 MNHEY and CDR2 SVGAGI. CDR3 length equals 14 residues. CDR3 protein: CASSYLTGKETQYF. The DNA for the CDR3 is TGTGCCAGCAGTTACTTGACAGGGAAAGAGACCCAGTACTTC.

This clonotype turned up a few times. V usage is TRBV2 and J usage is TRBJ1-1; no firm D call. The CDR3 is made up of 13 amino acids. CDR1 is SNHLY, CDR2 FYNNEI, per germline. V lost 6 bases to trimming and J lost 3 bases, with 11 bases between them. The CDR3 protein is CASSLIGDTEAFF. Written as DNA, the CDR3 is TGTGCCAGCAGCCTAATCGGGGACACTGAAGCTTTCTTT. The full variable domain, its missing parts supplied by reference TRBV2 and TRBJ1-1, is EPEVTQTPSHQVTQMGQEVILRCVPISNHLYFYWYRQILGQKVEFLVSFYNNEISEKSEIFDDQFSVERPDGSNFTLKIRSTKLEDSAMYFCASSLIGDTEAFFGQGTRLTVV.

The rearrangement uses TRBV4-1 and TRBJ2-3, with 13 bases lining up with TRBD2. V was pared by 4 bases and J by 0 bases, with 7 bases of the junction left unmatched. Germline V gives CDR1 MGHRA, CDR2 YSYEKL. The CDR3 loop spans 18 amino acids. The CDR3 region is CASSPRTSGGLSTDTQYF. Written as DNA, the CDR3 is TGCGCCAGCAGCCCCCGGACTAGCGGGGGCCTCAGCACAGATACGCAGTATTTT.

The J gene is TRBJ1-5, the V gene TRBV5-6; D is uncertain. This CDR3 spans 17 amino acids. V lost 2 bases and J 0 bases, leaving 15 bases between the germline ends. CDR1 SGHDT and CDR2 YYEEEE come from the germline V gene. The CDR3 coding sequence is TGTGCCAGCAGCTTCGGTCCGAAAATCTATAGCAATCAGCCCCAGCATTTT. It specifies CASSFGPKIYSNQPQHF.

This clonotype occurred a few times. The chain couples TRBV5-4 to TRBJ1-1; 7 nucleotides match TRBD1. The trim removed 2 bases at V and 3 bases at J, leaving 10 bases unmatched. CDR3 length equals 16 residues. Germline V lookup: CDR1 SGHNT, CDR2 YYREEE (reference sequence). CDR3 nucleotides: TGTGCCAGCAGCTTCGGACAGGTCGTCCCGGACACTGAAGCTTTCTTT. Translation: CASSFGQVVPDTEAFF. The complete variable domain, with remaining parts taken from reference TRBV5-4 and TRBJ1-1, reads ETGVTQSPTHLIKTRGQQVTLRCSSQSGHNTVSWYQQALGQGPQFIFQYYREEENGRGNFPPRFSGLQFPNYSSELNVNALELDDSALYLCASSFGQVVPDTEAFFGQGTRLTVV.

This clonotype was counted a few times. The chain has TRBV24-1 and TRBJ1-2; a weak D match, TRBD1 (5 bases). The CDR3 has 13 residues. V was cut by 4 bases and J by 7 bases, with 12 bases left in between. The germline V gene has CDR1 KGHDR and CDR2 SFDVKD. In DNA form, the CDR3 reads TGTGCCACCAGTGAATCGACAGAAGGTGGCTACACCTTC. Translated: CATSESTEGGYTF.

The V and J genes are TRBV6-6 and TRBJ2-7; D is unclear. This CDR3 contains 17 residues. CDR1 is MNHNY, CDR2 SVGAGI, per germline (reference sequence). Trimming removed 6 bases from V and 2 bases from J, with 23 bases in between. The CDR3 here is CASSSQDTFELTYEQYF. The CDR3 DNA follows: TGTGCCAGCAGCTCTCAAGACACGTTTGAACTCACCTACGAGCAGTACTTC.

CDR3 nucleotide sequence: TGTGCCAGCAGCTTAGAGATGGGGACAGGGACCACAGATACGCAGTATTTT. This translates into CASSLEMGTGTTDTQYF. This chain connects TRBV5-4 to TRBJ2-3; 9 bases line up with TRBD1. V shed 2 bases, J shed 2 bases, and the junction held 9 bases outside the gene matches. The CDR3 extends over 17 amino acids. Germline assignment: CDR1 SGHNT and CDR2 YYREEE (reference sequence).

J is TRBJ2-7 and V is TRBV5-1, with a weak D call TRBD1 (5 bases). This CDR3 contains 13 residues. Germline assignment: CDR1 SGHRS and CDR2 YFSETQ. Trimming stripped 2 bases from V and 6 bases from J, with 12 bases between. CDR3 DNA: TGCGCCAGCAGCTTAAACGCTAGGGGCGAGCAGTACTTC. Encoded protein: CASSLNARGEQYF.

The table lists this clonotype with many counts. The chain links TRBV7-6 to TRBJ1-1, with a tentative D call TRBD1 (6 bases). Looked up from germline, CDR1 is SGHVS and CDR2 is FNYEAQ. Trimming took 4 bases from V and 2 from J, leaving 17 bases between them. CDR3 length equals 16 residues. The CDR3 spells CASSSTRDTVNTEAFF. The DNA for the CDR3 is TGTGCCAGCAGCTCCACCCGGGACACCGTTAACACTGAAGCTTTCTTT.

The chain uses TRBV4-1 and TRBJ2-5; maybe TRBD2 (6 bases). V lost 0 bases and J 1 base, leaving 15 bases between the germline ends. Per germline, CDR1 MGHRA and CDR2 YSYEKL. The CDR3 spans 17 residues. The CDR3 is CASSQDSTSLAQETQYF. CDR3 in DNA: TGCGCCAGCAGCCAAGATTCCACTAGCTTAGCCCAAGAGACCCAGTACTTC.

The genes are TRBV30 and TRBJ2-7, with D possibly being TRBD1 (6 bases). Germline lookup yields CDR1 GTSNPN and CDR2 SVGIG (reference sequence). V gave up 0 bases and J gave up 0 bases, with 12 bases separating them. This CDR3 comprises 15 residues. The CDR3 nucleotides read TGTGCCTGGAGTGTACCAGGGGACATCTCCTACGAGCAGTACTTC. Translation: CAWSVPGDISYEQYF.

The rearrangement joins TRBV6-5 to TRBJ1-2, with D hard to call. This CDR3 spans 13 amino acids. Trimming took off 2 bases at V and 10 bases at J, with 14 bases between the two ends. Germline V gives CDR1 MNHEY, CDR2 SVGAGI. The CDR3 reads CASSYVGGPIYTF. The DNA for the CDR3 is TGTGCCAGCAGTTACGTGGGCGGGCCAATCTACACCTTC.

The V and J genes are TRBV20-1 and TRBJ1-2, with D possibly TRBD1 on 6 matching bases. The CDR3 runs 15 residues. Germline CDR1 and CDR2: DFQATT and SNEGSKA (reference sequence). The V and J ends lost 6 bases and 0 bases respectively, with 17 bases between them. The DNA for the CDR3 is TGCAGTGCCATTGGAGGACAGTTTCCTAACTATGGCTACACCTTC. The encoded protein is CSAIGGQFPNYGYTF.

This clonotype was counted between two and nine times. The chain joins TRBV7-9 to TRBJ2-5, with TRBD2 identical over 7 bases. The CDR3 covers 14 residues. V was pared by 2 bases and J by 5 bases, with 5 bases of the junction left unmatched. Per germline, CDR1 SEHNR and CDR2 FQNEAQ (reference sequence). The CDR3 is CASSLITSEETQYF. For the CDR3, the DNA is TGTGCCAGCAGCTTAATAACTAGCGAGGAGACCCAGTACTTC.

The chain has TRBV6-1 and TRBJ2-7, with D perhaps matching TRBD1 or TRBD2 (6 bases each). V lost 5 bases to trimming and J lost 5 bases, with 19 bases between them. In germline, CDR1 is MNHNS, CDR2 SASEGT. The CDR3 runs 15 residues. The DNA of the CDR3 is TGTGCCAGCAGTCCGGGGGCCAATCTTCCTAACGAGCAGTACTTC. This gives the protein CASSPGANLPNEQYF.

V usage is TRBV12-3 or TRBV12-4 and J usage is TRBJ2-7; 8 bases fit TRBD1. V dropped 6 bases and J dropped 2; count of bases not matched to a gene: 3. CDR3 length: 13 residues. The CDR3 region is CASRQTGAYEQYF. The DNA for the CDR3 is TGTGCCAGCAGGCAGACAGGGGCCTACGAGCAGTACTTC.

This clonotype has only a few counts. V is TRBV19 and J is TRBJ2-1; 9 bases align to TRBD2. The germline V gene encodes CDR1 LNHDA and CDR2 SQIVND (reference sequence). CDR3 size: 16 residues. V was pared by 0 bases and J by 2 bases, with 2 bases of the junction left unmatched. The CDR3 sequence is CASSIDSGRAYNEQFF. The CDR3 nucleotides are TGTGCCAGTAGTATAGATAGCGGGAGAGCCTACAATGAGCAGTTCTTC.

This chain joins TRBV5-5 and TRBJ1-5; D unclear. The V end was cut by 2 bases, the J end by 2 bases, with 14 bases between. Germline values: CDR1 SGHKS, CDR2 YYEKEE (reference sequence). CDR3 size: 16 residues. For the CDR3, the DNA is TGTGCCAGCAGCTTCGCGGCAGCGCGAGGCAATCAGCCCCAGCATTTT. The encoded protein is CASSFAAARGNQPQHF.

The chain uses TRBV5-1 and TRBJ2-7; 7 bases are a match to TRBD1. In germline, CDR1 is SGHRS, CDR2 YFSETQ. The CDR3 length is 15 residues. Unmatched junction bases numbered 10, after V lost 4 bases and J lost 3 bases. The CDR3 loop is CASSLTGTAYYEQYF. CDR3 nucleotides: TGCGCCAGCAGCCTAACGGGGACAGCTTACTACGAGCAGTACTTC. The full variable domain, rest sourced from reference TRBV5-1 and TRBJ2-7, is KAGVTQTPRYLIKTRGQQVTLSCSPISGHRSVSWYQQTPGQGLQFLFEYFSETQRNKGNFPGRFSGRQFSNSRSEMNVSTLELGDSALYLCASSLTGTAYYEQYFGPGTRLTVT.

The chain carries TRBV12-3 or TRBV12-4 and TRBJ1-2; 8 bases match TRBD1. This CDR3 contains 15 residues. Germline trimming cut 5 bases from V and 7 bases from J; bases unmatched to any gene: 12. The CDR3 protein is CASSSKRQGAFGYTF. In nucleotides, the CDR3 is TGTGCCAGCAGTAGTAAGCGGCAGGGGGCTTTTGGCTACACCTTC.

The gene calls are TRBV25-1 and TRBJ1-2; D is unresolved. Trimming took off 1 base at V and 7 bases at J, with 7 bases between the two ends. The V gene's germline CDR1 is MGHDK and CDR2 SYGVNS. CDR3 length equals 12 residues. CDR3 bases: TGTGCCAGCAGTGAATCTCTGGGTGGCTACACCTTC. Protein: CASSESLGGYTF.

This clonotype was seen a handful of times. The chain is built from TRBV5-1 and TRBJ2-7; 7 nucleotides agree with TRBD1. Looked up from germline, CDR1 is SGHRS and CDR2 is YFSETQ. Germline trimming cut 4 bases from V and 5 bases from J; bases unmatched to any gene: 6. The length of the CDR3 is 13 residues. The CDR3 is CASSPRQGHEQYF. CDR3 DNA sequence: TGCGCCAGCAGCCCGAGACAGGGCCACGAGCAGTACTTC. The variable domain in full, with the rest retrieved from reference TRBV5-1 and TRBJ2-7, is KAGVTQTPRYLIKTRGQQVTLSCSPISGHRSVSWYQQTPGQGLQFLFEYFSETQRNKGNFPGRFSGRQFSNSRSEMNVSTLELGDSALYLCASSPRQGHEQYFGPGTRLTVT.

The chain combines TRBV24-1 with TRBJ2-5; 7 nucleotides match TRBD2. This CDR3 contains 13 residues. With 7 bases clipped from V and 3 bases from J, the junction kept 4 bases outside the gene matches. CDR1 KGHDR and CDR2 SFDVKD come from the germline V gene. In DNA, the CDR3 is TGTGCCACCAGCCTTGGGGGGGAAGAGACCCAGTACTTC. It specifies CATSLGGEETQYF.

This chain connects TRBV24-1 to TRBJ2-3; weak D call: TRBD1 (6 bases). Germline CDR1 KGHDR, CDR2 SFDVKD. The CDR3 is 15 amino acids. Trimming shortened V by 4 bases and J by 1 base, and 11 bases separated the two germline ends. The CDR3 protein is CATSEGQLGTDTQYF. CDR3 DNA: TGTGCCACCAGTGAAGGACAGTTGGGCACAGATACGCAGTATTTT.